Following are 21 T cell receptor beta chains from one sample sequenced in a study of T cell responses to AZD1222 COVID-19 vaccine. Clones were read by immunoSEQ multiplex PCR, and TCRdb kept only the in-frame ones, dropping some. The sample lists around 80,000 clones, roughly 83% occurring once. The source was peripheral blood, collected on day 0 of AZD1222 vaccination. Source of these receptors: an adult in good health.

The J gene is TRBJ1-1, the V gene TRBV28; possible D gene TRBD1, 5 bases. The length of the CDR3 is 11 residues. Germline V gives CDR1 MDHEN, CDR2 SYDVKM. The ends were cut back, 6 bases at V and 6 bases at J, with 8 bases in the middle. CDR3 amino acids: CASREGSEAFF. The DNA of the CDR3 is TGTGCCAGCAGGGAGGGGTCTGAAGCTTTCTTT.

The genes are TRBV15 and TRBJ1-1, with D possibly matching TRBD1 (6 bases). The CDR3 is made up of 14 amino acids. Trimming stripped 4 bases from V and 3 bases from J, with 12 bases between. Germline V lookup: CDR1 LNHNV, CDR2 YYDKDF (reference sequence). The CDR3 here is CATSTLYRDTEAFF. The CDR3 DNA reads as TGTGCCACCAGCACCCTTTACAGGGACACTGAAGCTTTCTTT.

The chain has TRBV2 and TRBJ2-3, with D possibly being TRBD2 (6 bases). Germline values: CDR1 SNHLY, CDR2 FYNNEI. V was pared by 10 bases and J by 0 bases, with 11 bases between. The CDR3 has 13 amino acids. DNA for the CDR3: TGTGCCACCGTCAGCGGGAGCACAGATACGCAGTATTTT. As protein: CATVSGSTDTQYF.

The chain combines TRBV28 with TRBJ2-1, with D unclear. Germline values: CDR1 MDHEN, CDR2 SYDVKM. Trimming took 3 bases from V and 3 from J, leaving 9 bases between them. This CDR3 has 14 amino acids. The chain's CDR3 is CASSFNRHYNEQFF. CDR3 coding DNA: TGTGCCAGCAGTTTTAACAGACACTACAATGAGCAGTTCTTC.

The chain recombines TRBV30 with TRBJ1-6, with 7 bases identical to TRBD1. The V and J ends lost 3 bases and 2 bases, in that order; junction bases with no gene match: 10. Germline CDR1 is GTSNPN and CDR2 is SVGIG (reference sequence). The CDR3 is 17 residues long. The DNA of the CDR3 is TGTGCCTGGAGCTCCAACAGGGGAACGGCCTATAATTCACCCCTCCACTTT. Residues: CAWSSNRGTAYNSPLHF.

V is TRBV28 and J is TRBJ2-3, with D possibly matching TRBD1 (5 bases). Germline-derived CDR1 and CDR2 are MDHEN and SYDVKM. CDR3 length: 16 amino acids. Trimming took 6 bases from V and 7 from J, leaving 23 bases between them. CDR3 DNA: TGTGCCAGCAGCCCTCACACTGGGCAGGGTACAAATACGCAGTATTTT. It encodes CASSPHTGQGTNTQYF.

This chain links TRBV7-3 with TRBJ2-1; 7 nucleotides line up with TRBD2. J lost 6 bases, V lost 5 bases, and 7 bases had no gene match. In germline, CDR1 is SGHTA, CDR2 FQGTGA. CDR3 size: 14 residues. The CDR3 loop is CASSPGLGGNEQFF. CDR3 DNA sequence: TGTGCCAGCAGCCCAGGACTAGGTGGCAATGAGCAGTTCTTC.

The chain has TRBV28 and TRBJ1-3; TRBD1 is a possible D gene (5 bases). This CDR3 comprises 14 residues. V lost 1 base to trimming and J lost 8 bases, with 12 bases between them. Per germline, CDR1 MDHEN and CDR2 SYDVKM. CDR3 nucleotide sequence: TGTGCCAGCAGTTTATCTGGCAGGGCCCACACCATATATTTT. This sequence encodes CASSLSGRAHTIYF.

This clone showed up just once. V gene TRBV30 combines with J gene TRBJ1-2, with 10 bases that match TRBD1. The CDR3 has 14 amino acids. The germline CDR1 and CDR2 sequences are GTSNPN and SVGIG (reference sequence). J lost 7 bases, V lost 6 bases, and 11 bases had no gene match. The CDR3 DNA reads as TGTGCCTGCCCTGCCCGGACAGGGGGATTTGGCTACACCTTC. Translation: CACPARTGGFGYTF.

V gene TRBV4-1 combines with J gene TRBJ2-7; TRBD2 is a possible D gene (6 bases). Trimming removed 2 bases at V and 0 bases at J, with 11 bases between. Germline V CDR1 and CDR2: MGHRA, YSYEKL. This CDR3 comprises 15 residues. The CDR3: CASSQFSGSSYEQYF. The CDR3 DNA sequence: TGCGCCAGCAGCCAATTTAGCGGTAGCTCCTACGAGCAGTACTTC.

This rearrangement joins TRBV13 to TRBJ2-1; TRBD2 matches at 15 bases. V was clipped by 8 bases and J by 7 bases; unmatched bases: 3. Germline loops: CDR1 PRHDT, CDR2 FYEKMQ (reference sequence). The CDR3 consists of 14 residues. The CDR3 here is CASGLAGGANEQFF. The CDR3 DNA reads as TGTGCCAGCGGACTAGCGGGAGGGGCAAATGAGCAGTTCTTC.

This clone occurred once. The genes are TRBV18 and TRBJ2-7; D may be TRBD1 or TRBD2 (5 bases each). Trimming removed 3 bases at V and 0 bases at J, with 9 bases between. The CDR3 totals 14 residues. CDR1 is KGHSH, CDR2 LQKENI, per germline. Here the CDR3 DNA reads TGTGCCAGCTCACCTATTGGGGGCTCCTACGAGCAGTACTTC. The encoded protein is CASSPIGGSYEQYF.

The V gene is TRBV6-1, the J gene TRBJ1-2; D is undetermined. Germline assignment: CDR1 MNHNS and CDR2 SASEGT. The CDR3 covers 14 residues. Trimming left V 2 bases short and J 4 bases short, with 11 bases between. The CDR3 bases are TGTGCCAGCAGTGAATTCCTGCAGACCTATGGCTACACCTTC. It encodes CASSEFLQTYGYTF.

The V gene is TRBV2, the J gene TRBJ2-1; 11 positions agree with TRBD2. The length of the CDR3 is 14 residues. Germline V gene data show CDR1 as SNHLY and CDR2 as FYNNEI. J was trimmed by 4 bases and V by 4 bases; bases with no gene match: 0. CDR3 protein: CASSGTSGYNEQFF. Here the CDR3 DNA reads TGTGCCAGCAGTGGGACTAGCGGGTACAATGAGCAGTTCTTC.

The chain joins TRBV23-1 to TRBJ2-7; D unclear. TRBV23-1 belongs to the ORF category, with a function that is uncertain. The germline V and J ends were trimmed by 8 bases and 2 bases, with 13 bases remaining between them. The CDR3 consists of 13 residues. The CDR3 spells CASPSVPTYEQYF. CDR3 DNA sequence: TGCGCCAGCCCCTCCGTCCCTACCTACGAGCAGTACTTC.

The chain carries TRBV6-5 and TRBJ2-2, with 14 bases aligning to TRBD2. CDR3 length: 15 amino acids. Germline V gene data show CDR1 as MNHEY and CDR2 as SVGAGI. Germline trimming cut 5 bases from V and 7 bases from J; bases unmatched to any gene: 3. This CDR3 reads CASSRLAGGFGELFF. As DNA, the CDR3 is TGTGCCAGCAGTCGACTAGCGGGGGGGTTCGGGGAGCTGTTTTTT.

V and J are TRBV18 and TRBJ1-6; D perhaps matches TRBD1 (5 bases). Germline V CDR1 and CDR2: KGHSH, LQKENI. V was shortened by 0 bases and J by 6 bases, with 12 bases between the two germline ends. The length of the CDR3 is 16 residues. CDR3 DNA: TGTGCCAGCTCACCACCACAAGGGGCCCTTAATTCACCCCTCCACTTT. Translated: CASSPPQGALNSPLHF.

A single count supports this clone. The chain has TRBV18 and TRBJ1-1; D is uncertain. CDR3 length: 16 amino acids. V was pared by 6 bases and J by 0 bases, with 17 bases between. Per germline, CDR1 KGHSH and CDR2 LQKENI. The DNA for the CDR3 is TGTGCCAGCTCTCCTAGAGTAGTTTCGATGAACACTGAAGCTTTCTTT. Translating gives CASSPRVVSMNTEAFF.

CDR3 in amino acids: CASSPVENQPQHF. The CDR3 bases are TGTGCCAGCAGTCCAGTAGAAAATCAGCCCCAGCATTTT. The V gene is TRBV27, the J gene TRBJ1-5; D ambiguous. The germline V gene has CDR1 MNHEY and CDR2 SMNVEV (reference sequence). V was pared by 5 bases and J by 4 bases, with 9 bases between. This CDR3 comprises 13 residues.

The chain is built from TRBV3-1 (or the pseudogene TRBV3-2) and TRBJ2-5, with a weak D call TRBD2 (6 bases). The CDR3 has 15 residues. The germline V gene has CDR1 LGHDT and CDR2 YNNKEL (reference sequence). Trimming cost V 3 bases and J 0 bases, with 11 bases left between them. CDR3 region: CASSQGLLYQETQYF. CDR3 in DNA: TGTGCCAGCAGCCAGGGACTTCTATACCAAGAGACCCAGTACTTC.

The chain carries TRBV28 and TRBJ1-5; no clear D gene. The CDR3 contains 12 residues. V was cut by 6 bases and J by 7 bases, with 10 bases left in between. In germline, CDR1 is MDHEN, CDR2 SYDVKM. The CDR3 protein is CASSLTRQPQHF. CDR3 in DNA: TGTGCCAGCAGCCTGACTCGGCAGCCCCAGCATTTT.